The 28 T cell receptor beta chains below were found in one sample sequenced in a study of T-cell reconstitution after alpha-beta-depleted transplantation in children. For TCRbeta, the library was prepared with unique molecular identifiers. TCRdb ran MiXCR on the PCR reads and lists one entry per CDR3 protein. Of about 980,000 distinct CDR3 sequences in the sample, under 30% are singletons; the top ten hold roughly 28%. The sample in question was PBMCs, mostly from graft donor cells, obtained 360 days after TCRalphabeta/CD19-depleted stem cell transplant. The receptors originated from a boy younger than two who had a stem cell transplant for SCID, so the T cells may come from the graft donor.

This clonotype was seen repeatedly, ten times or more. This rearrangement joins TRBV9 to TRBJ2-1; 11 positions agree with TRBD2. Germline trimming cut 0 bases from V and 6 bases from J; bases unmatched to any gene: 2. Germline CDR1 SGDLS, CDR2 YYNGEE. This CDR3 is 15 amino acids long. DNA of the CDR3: TGTGCCAGCAGCGTAGGACTAGCGGGGTTCAATGAGCAGTTCTTC. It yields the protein CASSVGLAGFNEQFF. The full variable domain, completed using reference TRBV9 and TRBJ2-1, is DSGVTQTPKHLITATGQRVTLRCSPRSGDLSVYWYQQSLDQGLQFLIQYYNGEERAKGNILERFSAQQFPDLHSELNLSSLELGDSALYFCASSVGLAGFNEQFFGPGTRLTVL.

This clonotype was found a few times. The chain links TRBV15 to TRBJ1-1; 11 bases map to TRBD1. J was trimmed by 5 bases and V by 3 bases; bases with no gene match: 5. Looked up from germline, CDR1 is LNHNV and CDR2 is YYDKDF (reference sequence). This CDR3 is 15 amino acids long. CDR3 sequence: CATSRDRGPVTEAFF. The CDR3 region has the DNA TGTGCCACCAGCAGGGACAGGGGGCCGGTGACTGAAGCTTTCTTT.

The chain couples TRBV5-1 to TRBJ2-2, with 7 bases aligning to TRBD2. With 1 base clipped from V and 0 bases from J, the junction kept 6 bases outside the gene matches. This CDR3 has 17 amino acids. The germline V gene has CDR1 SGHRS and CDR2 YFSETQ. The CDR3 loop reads CASSLTTSVPNTGELFF. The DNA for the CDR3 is TGCGCCAGCAGCTTGACCACTAGCGTACCGAACACCGGGGAGCTGTTTTTT.

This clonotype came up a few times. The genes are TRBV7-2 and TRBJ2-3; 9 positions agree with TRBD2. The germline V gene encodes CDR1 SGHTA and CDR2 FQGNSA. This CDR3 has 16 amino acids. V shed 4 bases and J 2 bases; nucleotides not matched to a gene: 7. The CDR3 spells CASSSYSGGFTDTQYF. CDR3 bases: TGTGCCAGCAGCTCCTATAGCGGGGGATTCACAGATACGCAGTATTTT.

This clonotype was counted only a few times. CDR3 sequence reads: CATRRISPYEQYF. As DNA, the CDR3 is TGTGCCACACGGCGGATTTCTCCCTACGAGCAGTACTTC. This chain joins TRBV2 and TRBJ2-7; D gene uncertain. There are 13 residues in the CDR3. Germline-derived CDR1 and CDR2 are SNHLY and FYNNEI. V was clipped by 10 bases and J by 2 bases, with 15 bases between them.

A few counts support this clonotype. The CDR3 DNA reads TGCAGTGCTACGGACTGGCGGGATTACAATGAGCAGTTCTTC. Protein product: CSATDWRDYNEQFF. The V gene is TRBV20-1, the J gene TRBJ2-1, with a possible D match to TRBD2 (6 bases). This CDR3 region has 14 residues. V was cut by 4 bases and J by 4 bases, with 14 bases left in between. Germline lookup yields CDR1 DFQATT and CDR2 SNEGSKA (reference sequence).

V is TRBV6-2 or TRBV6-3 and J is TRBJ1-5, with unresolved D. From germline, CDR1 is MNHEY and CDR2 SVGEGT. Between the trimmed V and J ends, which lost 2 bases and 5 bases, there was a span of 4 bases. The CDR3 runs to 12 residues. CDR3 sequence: CASSYSDQPQHF. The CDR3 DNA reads TGTGCCAGCAGTTACAGTGATCAGCCCCAGCATTTT.

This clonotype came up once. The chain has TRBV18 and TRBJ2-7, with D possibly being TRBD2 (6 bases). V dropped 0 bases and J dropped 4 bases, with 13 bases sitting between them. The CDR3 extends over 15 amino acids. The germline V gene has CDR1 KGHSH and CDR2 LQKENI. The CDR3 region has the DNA TGTGCCAGCTCACCACCTACATCCGGAGGGTACGAGCAGTACTTC. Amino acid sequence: CASSPPTSGGYEQYF.

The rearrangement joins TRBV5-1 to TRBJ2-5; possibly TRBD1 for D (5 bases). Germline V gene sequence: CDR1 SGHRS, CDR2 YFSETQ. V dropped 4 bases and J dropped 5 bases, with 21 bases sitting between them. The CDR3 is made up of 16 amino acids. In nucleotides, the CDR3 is TGCGCCAGCAGCCCAGGTCCCGTGGCAAGGGGTGAGACCCAGTACTTC. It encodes CASSPGPVARGETQYF.

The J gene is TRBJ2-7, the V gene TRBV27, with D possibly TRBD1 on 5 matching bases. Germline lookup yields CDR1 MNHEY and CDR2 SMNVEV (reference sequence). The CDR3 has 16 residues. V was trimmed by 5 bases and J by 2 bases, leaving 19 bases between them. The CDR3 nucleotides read TGTGCCAGCAGTCAAACAGGTCCAAGAGGACCCTACGAGCAGTACTTC. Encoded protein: CASSQTGPRGPYEQYF.

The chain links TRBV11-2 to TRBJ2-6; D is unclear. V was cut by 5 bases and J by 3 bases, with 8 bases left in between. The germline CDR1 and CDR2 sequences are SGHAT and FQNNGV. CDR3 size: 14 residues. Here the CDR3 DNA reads TGTGCCAGCAGCCAGATCCTTGGGGCCAACGTCCTGACTTTC. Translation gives CASSQILGANVLTF.

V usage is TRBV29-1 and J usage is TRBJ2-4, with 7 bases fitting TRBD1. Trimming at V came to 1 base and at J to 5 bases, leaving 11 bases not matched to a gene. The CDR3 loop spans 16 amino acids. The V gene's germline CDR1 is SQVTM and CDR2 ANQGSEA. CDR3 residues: CSVEVPTWDSQNIQYF. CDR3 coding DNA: TGCAGCGTTGAAGTCCCGACTTGGGACAGTCAAAACATTCAGTACTTC.

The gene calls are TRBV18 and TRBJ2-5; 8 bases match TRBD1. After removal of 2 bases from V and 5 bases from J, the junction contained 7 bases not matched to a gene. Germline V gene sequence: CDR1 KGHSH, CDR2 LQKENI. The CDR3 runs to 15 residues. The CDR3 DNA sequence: TGTGCCAGCTCACCAGTGGACAGGGTGCAGGAGACCCAGTACTTC. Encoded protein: CASSPVDRVQETQYF. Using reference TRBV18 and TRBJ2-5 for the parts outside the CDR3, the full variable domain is NAGVMQNPRHLVRRRGQEARLRCSPMKGHSHVYWYRQLPEEGLKFMVYLQKENIIDESGMPKERFSAEFPKEGPSILRIQQVVRGDSAAYFCASSPVDRVQETQYFGPGTRLLVL.

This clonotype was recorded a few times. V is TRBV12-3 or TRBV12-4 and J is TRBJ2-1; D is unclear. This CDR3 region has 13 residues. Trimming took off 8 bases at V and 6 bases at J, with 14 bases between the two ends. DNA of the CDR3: TGTGCCAGCGGATCACCCCTTACCAATGAGCAGTTCTTC. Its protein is CASGSPLTNEQFF.

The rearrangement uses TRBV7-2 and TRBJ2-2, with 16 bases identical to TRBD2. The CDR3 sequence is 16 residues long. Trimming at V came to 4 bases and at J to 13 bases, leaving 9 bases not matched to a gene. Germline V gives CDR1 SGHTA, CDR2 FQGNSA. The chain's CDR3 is CASSSAGGLAGGRLFF. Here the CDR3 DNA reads TGTGCCAGCAGCTCGGCCGGGGGACTAGCGGGGGGGCGGCTGTTTTTT.

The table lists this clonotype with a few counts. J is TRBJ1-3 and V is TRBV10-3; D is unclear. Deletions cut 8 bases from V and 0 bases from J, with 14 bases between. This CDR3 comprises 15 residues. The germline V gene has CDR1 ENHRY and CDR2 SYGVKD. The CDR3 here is CAIARQPSSGNTIYF. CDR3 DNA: TGTGCCATCGCGCGGCAGCCGTCCTCTGGAAACACCATATATTTT.

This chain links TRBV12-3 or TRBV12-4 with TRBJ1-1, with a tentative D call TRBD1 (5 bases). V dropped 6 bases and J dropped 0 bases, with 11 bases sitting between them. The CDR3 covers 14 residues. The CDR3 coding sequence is TGTGCCAGCAGGTACGGGACGGTGAACACTGAAGCTTTCTTT. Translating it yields CASRYGTVNTEAFF.

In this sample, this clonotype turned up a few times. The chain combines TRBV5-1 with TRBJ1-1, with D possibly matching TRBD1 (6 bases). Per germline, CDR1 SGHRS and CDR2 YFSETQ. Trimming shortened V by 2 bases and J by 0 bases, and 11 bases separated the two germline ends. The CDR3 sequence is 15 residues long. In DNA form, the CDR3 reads TGCGCCAGCAGCTTACAGGGAGAGATGAACACTGAAGCTTTCTTT. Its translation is CASSLQGEMNTEAFF. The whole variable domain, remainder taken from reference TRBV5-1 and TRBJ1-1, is KAGVTQTPRYLIKTRGQQVTLSCSPISGHRSVSWYQQTPGQGLQFLFEYFSETQRNKGNFPGRFSGRQFSNSRSEMNVSTLELGDSALYLCASSLQGEMNTEAFFGQGTRLTVV.

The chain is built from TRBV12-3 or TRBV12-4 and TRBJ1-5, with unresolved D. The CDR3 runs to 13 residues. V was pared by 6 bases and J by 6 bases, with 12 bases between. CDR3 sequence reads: CASRMSGGQPQHF. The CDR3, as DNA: TGTGCCAGCAGAATGAGTGGAGGTCAGCCCCAGCATTTT.

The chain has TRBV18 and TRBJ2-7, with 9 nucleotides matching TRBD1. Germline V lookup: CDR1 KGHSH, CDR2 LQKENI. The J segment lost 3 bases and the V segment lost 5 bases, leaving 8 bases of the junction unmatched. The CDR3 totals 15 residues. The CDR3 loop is CASSGTGGLGYEQYF. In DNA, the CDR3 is TGTGCCAGCTCAGGCACAGGGGGCTTAGGCTACGAGCAGTACTTC.

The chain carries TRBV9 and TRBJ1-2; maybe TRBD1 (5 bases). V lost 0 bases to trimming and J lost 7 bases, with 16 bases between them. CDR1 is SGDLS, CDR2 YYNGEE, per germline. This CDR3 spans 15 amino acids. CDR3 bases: TGTGCCAGCAGCGTAGGCGGCAGGGCCCTCGGTGGCTACACCTTC. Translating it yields CASSVGGRALGGYTF.

The CDR3 DNA follows: TGTGCCAGCAGCTTGGGCATGGGGGGGCGCCACTACGAGCAGTACTTC. It codes for CASSLGMGGRHYEQYF. The rearrangement links TRBV7-9 to TRBJ2-7; a possible D gene is TRBD2 (7 bases). Germline lookup yields CDR1 SEHNR and CDR2 FQNEAQ (reference sequence). V lost 3 bases to trimming and J lost 3 bases, with 18 bases between them. The CDR3 runs to 16 residues.

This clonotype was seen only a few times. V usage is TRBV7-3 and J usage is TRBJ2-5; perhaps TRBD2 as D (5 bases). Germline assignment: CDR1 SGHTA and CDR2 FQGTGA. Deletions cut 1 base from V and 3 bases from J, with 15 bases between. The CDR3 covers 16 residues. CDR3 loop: CASSLIGPSNEETQYF. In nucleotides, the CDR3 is TGTGCCAGCAGCTTAATAGGGCCTAGCAATGAAGAGACCCAGTACTTC.

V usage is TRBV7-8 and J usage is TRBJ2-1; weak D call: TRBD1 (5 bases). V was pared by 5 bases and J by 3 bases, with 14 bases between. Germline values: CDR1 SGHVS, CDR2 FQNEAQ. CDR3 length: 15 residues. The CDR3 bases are TGTGCCAGCAGCCAAGGGGTAATTGACTACAATGAGCAGTTCTTC. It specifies CASSQGVIDYNEQFF.

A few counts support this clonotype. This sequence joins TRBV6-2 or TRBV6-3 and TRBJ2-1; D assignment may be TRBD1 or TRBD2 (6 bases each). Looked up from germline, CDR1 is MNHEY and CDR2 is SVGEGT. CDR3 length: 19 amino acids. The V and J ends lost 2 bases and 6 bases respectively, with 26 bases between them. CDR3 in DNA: TGTGCCAGCAGTTACGCTAACAGGCGTGAGGGGGGAGTCGGCAATGAGCAGTTCTTC. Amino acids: CASSYANRREGGVGNEQFF.

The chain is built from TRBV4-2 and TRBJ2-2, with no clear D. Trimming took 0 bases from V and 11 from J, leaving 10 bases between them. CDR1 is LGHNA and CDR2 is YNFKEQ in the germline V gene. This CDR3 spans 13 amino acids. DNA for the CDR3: TGTGCCAGCAGCCAAGATGGATTTTCAGAGCTGTTTTTT. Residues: CASSQDGFSELFF.

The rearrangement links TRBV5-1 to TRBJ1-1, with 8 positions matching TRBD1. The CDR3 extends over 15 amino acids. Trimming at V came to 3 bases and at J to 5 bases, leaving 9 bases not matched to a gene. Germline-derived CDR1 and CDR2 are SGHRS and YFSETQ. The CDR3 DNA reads TGCGCCAGCAGCTGGGACAGGTCTGGGATAACTGAAGCTTTCTTT. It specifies CASSWDRSGITEAFF.

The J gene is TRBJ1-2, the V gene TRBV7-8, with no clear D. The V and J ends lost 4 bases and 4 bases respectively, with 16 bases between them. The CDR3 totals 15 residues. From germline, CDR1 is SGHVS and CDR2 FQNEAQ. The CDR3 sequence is CASSSTVKQTYGYTF. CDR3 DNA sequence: TGTGCCAGCAGCTCAACGGTGAAACAGACCTATGGCTACACCTTC.